This TCR beta chain was identified during a study of tumor-infiltrating lymphocytes in primary liver carcinoma. On the study more broadly: The cohort included men and women aged 30 to 69 years. Tumors, staged T1-T3 N0M0, spanned roughly 4 to 11 cm. Study-wide points: The overlap of tumor-adjacent and tumor-blood pairs was smaller than that of tumor region pairs.

Comments on this clonotype: The antigen is unknown.

TCR beta cDNA came from around 500 ng total RNA, primed with a constant-region primer. The TCR beta library was amplified through three nested multiplex PCR rounds in a modified ARM-PCR procedure. Use of TRBV1-TRBV30 forward primers with a C-beta reverse primer characterized the first two PCR rounds, which lasted approximately 11 cycles each. TCRdb analysed the multiplex PCR reads with MiXCR anew, one entry per CDR3 protein. The table shows 45,000 or so distinct CDR3 sequences, with roughly 80% occurring only once. V was trimmed by 0 bases and J by 3 bases, leaving 11 bases between them. The length of the CDR3 is 15 residues. Co-extracting RNA and DNA was done with roughly 17-32 mg of unsorted bulk tissue as input. Surgeons treated the primary liver carcinoma of the patients by surgical resection.

Sequencing was carried out using tumor-adjacent normal liver tissue. The rearrangement joins TRBV12-3 or TRBV12-4 to TRBJ1-2; the D is unclear. This TCR came from a woman under 40 with primary liver carcinoma and hepatitis B virus infection. The CDR3 loop reads CASSLALSYDYGYTF. The CDR3 bases are TGTGCCAGCAGTTTAGCTCTCTCCTACGACTATGGCTACACCTTC.